This passage covers 27 T cell receptor beta chains from one sample sequenced in a study of neurological immune-mediated disorders. Time point in this sample: longitudinal time-point 2. TCRdb passed the 5' RACE reads through MiXCR, listing each CDR3 protein once. The sample has 65,000 to 85,000 distinct CDR3 sequences; about 5% are singletons. The sample taken for sequencing was PBMCs. The receptors were sampled from a woman aged 60-75 years with multiple sclerosis.

This clonotype was found many times. The V call is TRBV7-9, the J call TRBJ2-5; 7 nucleotides line up with TRBD1. J was trimmed by 1 base and V by 5 bases; bases with no gene match: 4. Germline-derived CDR1 and CDR2 are SEHNR and FQNEAQ (reference sequence). The CDR3 spans 14 residues. The DNA of the CDR3 is TGTGCCAGCAGCCGGGGACAGACCCAAGAGACCCAGTACTTC. This sequence encodes CASSRGQTQETQYF.

The table lists this clonotype with many counts. The J gene is TRBJ2-7, the V gene TRBV28; 7 bases agree with TRBD2. Germline CDR1 reads MDHEN; CDR2 reads SYDVKM. This CDR3 contains 14 residues. V trimming: 3 bases; J trimming: 2 bases; junction bases outside the gene matches: 4. DNA of the CDR3: TGTGCCAGCAGTTTTCTAGCGGCGACCTACGAGCAGTACTTC. Its translation is CASSFLAATYEQYF.

This clonotype was detected many times. The chain combines TRBV6-5 with TRBJ1-5; 8 bases line up with TRBD1. V trimming: 6 bases; J trimming: 1 base; junction bases outside the gene matches: 5. Germline V lookup: CDR1 MNHEY, CDR2 SVGAGI. The CDR3 spans 15 residues. CDR3 region: CASRMTGASNQPQHF. CDR3 bases: TGTGCCAGCAGGATGACAGGGGCGAGCAATCAGCCCCAGCATTTT.

This clonotype was seen at least ten times. This chain links TRBV20-1 with TRBJ2-7; TRBD1 might be the D (5 bases). Germline lookup yields CDR1 DFQATT and CDR2 SNEGSKA (reference sequence). With 7 bases removed from V and 1 base from J, the gap between germline ends came to 14 bases. This CDR3 is built from 13 residues. The CDR3, as DNA: TGCAGTGGCCCGACCGACAGATCCTACGAGCAGTACTTC. This gives the protein CSGPTDRSYEQYF.

This clonotype was recorded at least ten times. This chain connects TRBV5-1 to TRBJ2-7; TRBD1 is a possible D gene (6 bases). The V gene lost 4 bases and the J gene lost 1 base, with 9 bases spanning the gap. The germline V gene encodes CDR1 SGHRS and CDR2 YFSETQ. The CDR3 consists of 13 residues. CDR3 amino acids: CASSKTGSYEQYF. The CDR3 DNA is TGCGCCAGCAGCAAGACAGGTTCCTACGAGCAGTACTTC.

The table lists this clonotype with many counts. The chain uses TRBV20-1 and TRBJ2-7; D not resolved. Germline V gene sequence: CDR1 DFQATT, CDR2 SNEGSKA (reference sequence). Deletions cut 5 bases from V and 6 bases from J, with 8 bases between. The CDR3 sequence is 10 residues long. CDR3: CSAPSLEQYF. CDR3 DNA: TGCAGTGCTCCCTCGCTCGAGCAGTACTTC.

This clonotype was seen many times. The J gene is TRBJ2-7, the V gene TRBV3-1; the match to TRBD2 covers 10 bases. Germline loops: CDR1 LGHDT, CDR2 YNNKEL (reference sequence). V dropped 5 bases and J dropped 3; count of bases not matched to a gene: 4. The CDR3 has 14 residues. Here the CDR3 reads CASSKAGGRYEQYF. In DNA form, the CDR3 reads TGTGCCAGCAGCAAAGCGGGGGGGCGCTACGAGCAGTACTTC.

The chain couples TRBV7-2 to TRBJ2-1; TRBD2 is a possible D gene (6 bases). The germline V gene has CDR1 SGHTA and CDR2 FQGNSA. V lost 2 bases and J 10 bases, leaving 9 bases between the germline ends. This CDR3 contains 12 residues. As DNA, the CDR3 is TGTGCCAGCAGCTTAACGCGGGGCGAGCAGTTCTTC. It specifies CASSLTRGEQFF. Filled out from reference TRBV7-2 and TRBJ2-1, the complete variable domain reads GAGVSQSPSNKVTEKGKDVELRCDPISGHTALYWYRQSLGQGLEFLIYFQGNSAPDKSGLPSDRFSAERTGGSVSTLTIQRTQQEDSAVYLCASSLTRGEQFFGPGTRLTVL.

With regard to this clonotype: This may be a read error, as it is one base from a much larger clone. V and J are TRBV3-1 and TRBJ1-1; D gene ambiguous. The germline V gene has CDR1 LGHDT and CDR2 YNNKEL (reference sequence). V dropped 7 bases and J dropped 5 bases, with 14 bases sitting between them. The CDR3 is made up of 13 amino acids. The CDR3 loop reads CASIQTPRTEAFF. The CDR3 bases are TGTGCCAGCATCCAGACACCAAGGACTGAAGCTTTCTTT.

This clonotype was seen repeatedly, ten times or more. The V call is TRBV4-1, the J call TRBJ2-3; D is undetermined. The length of the CDR3 is 14 residues. CDR1 is MGHRA, CDR2 YSYEKL, per germline. V gave up 4 bases and J gave up 1 base, with 9 bases separating them. The CDR3 nucleotides read TGCGCCAGCAGCCGATACAGACGCACAGATACGCAGTATTTT. Translation gives CASSRYRRTDTQYF.

Remarks on this clonotype: One base away lies a much larger clone, so this may be a sequencing read error. The CDR3 spells CASSNISGGGNEQFF. In nucleotides, the CDR3 is TGTGCCAGCAGCAACATTAGCGGGGGGGGGAATGAGCAGTTCTTC. This chain connects TRBV3-1 to TRBJ2-1; TRBD2 agrees at 11 bases. V shed 5 bases, J shed 7 bases, and the junction held 7 bases outside the gene matches. The CDR3 sequence is 15 residues long. Germline lookup yields CDR1 LGHDT and CDR2 YNNKEL (reference sequence).

Judged by abundance, this clonotype is medium-sized. The genes are TRBV7-2 and TRBJ2-5, with D unclear. V gave up 3 bases and J gave up 0 bases, with 5 bases separating them. CDR3 length equals 13 residues. Germline CDR1 SGHTA, CDR2 FQGNSA. CDR3 sequence: CASSFQYQETQYF. Written as DNA, the CDR3 is TGTGCCAGCAGCTTTCAGTACCAAGAGACCCAGTACTTC.

This clonotype was counted at least ten times. The J gene is TRBJ2-1, the V gene TRBV5-1, with 13 bases lining up with TRBD2. V trimming: 3 bases; J trimming: 5 bases; junction bases outside the gene matches: 8. This CDR3 comprises 17 residues. Germline CDR1 and CDR2: SGHRS and YFSETQ. The CDR3 is CASSSTSGGAAHNEQFF. CDR3 in DNA: TGCGCCAGCAGCTCAACTAGCGGGGGGGCCGCGCACAATGAGCAGTTCTTC.

This clonotype was recorded many times. This chain uses TRBV4-2 with TRBJ1-1, with 10 bases identical to TRBD1. The CDR3 contains 12 residues. Germline V gives CDR1 LGHNA, CDR2 YNFKEQ. V lost 4 bases, J lost 11 bases, and 4 bases stayed unmatched. CDR3 residues: CASSPDRGIAFF. CDR3 nucleotides: TGTGCCAGCAGCCCGGACAGGGGGATTGCTTTCTTT.

This clonotype has a count of ten or more. CDR3 sequence: CASSYSTSGGAGTDTQYF. CDR3 bases: TGTGCCAGCAGTTACTCGACTAGCGGGGGGGCCGGGACAGATACGCAGTATTTT. This chain links TRBV6-2 or TRBV6-3 with TRBJ2-3; 14 bases are a match to TRBD2. There are 18 residues in the CDR3. Trimming cost V 0 bases and J 3 bases; bases outside gene matches: 5. Germline assignment: CDR1 MNHEY and CDR2 SVGEGT.

This clonotype was recorded many times. The chain recombines TRBV5-1 with TRBJ2-2; TRBD1 matches at 8 bases. The CDR3 extends over 17 amino acids. V shed 2 bases, J shed 5 bases, and the junction held 11 bases outside the gene matches. Germline values: CDR1 SGHRS, CDR2 YFSETQ. Here the CDR3 reads CASSFSTAGGGTGELFF. CDR3 coding DNA: TGCGCCAGCAGCTTTTCCACTGCAGGGGGCGGAACCGGGGAGCTGTTTTTT.

This clonotype was counted at least ten times. V gene TRBV6-5 combines with J gene TRBJ1-5; D may be TRBD1 (6 bases). Per the germline V gene, CDR1 is MNHEY and CDR2 is SVGAGI. Trimming left V 6 bases short and J 0 bases short, with 12 bases between. The CDR3 is 15 amino acids. DNA of the CDR3: TGTGCCAGCAGGCGGACAGTAAATAGCAATCAGCCCCAGCATTTT. This translates into CASRRTVNSNQPQHF.

This clonotype appeared many times. The chain has TRBV6-5 and TRBJ1-6, with D unresolved. Trimming pared 0 bases from V and 5 bases from J, leaving 11 bases between. The CDR3 covers 16 residues. Germline CDR1 reads MNHEY; CDR2 reads SVGAGI. The CDR3 is CASSYSLLLDNSPLHF. The CDR3 DNA is TGTGCCAGCAGTTACTCCCTATTACTTGATAATTCACCCCTCCACTTT.

This clonotype was picked up a small number of times. One end of the junction does not line up with germline, which may come from a read error. The chain links TRBV7-7 to TRBJ2-5; D unresolved. Germline V gives CDR1 SSHAT, CDR2 FNYEAQ (reference sequence). The CDR3 has 15 residues. The CDR3 is CASSLNWLPAETQYF. The DNA of the CDR3 is TGTGCTAGCAGCTTAAATTGGCTACCTGCGGAGACCCAGTACTTC.

This clonotype was observed many times. V and J are TRBV7-2 and TRBJ2-5, with 7 bases fitting TRBD2. The CDR3 is 16 amino acids. Germline CDR1 and CDR2: SGHTA and FQGNSA. V was pared by 6 bases and J by 5 bases, with 15 bases of the junction left unmatched. The CDR3 region is CASRLLGTTPGETQYF. As DNA, the CDR3 is TGTGCCAGCAGACTTTTGGGGACTACACCCGGGGAGACCCAGTACTTC.

This clonotype was seen repeatedly, ten times or more. The gene calls are TRBV20-1 and TRBJ2-2; 12 nucleotides agree with TRBD2. V was clipped by 6 bases and J by 8 bases; unmatched bases: 10. CDR3 length equals 15 residues. The germline gives CDR1 DFQATT, CDR2 SNEGSKA (reference sequence). The CDR3 DNA reads as TGCAGTGCCCCTACTAGCGGGGGGTTTCGGGGGGAGCTGTTTTTT. It specifies CSAPTSGGFRGELFF.

This clonotype was counted many times. The chain employs TRBV5-6 and TRBJ2-1, with 11 positions matching TRBD2. V shed 5 bases, J shed 5 bases, and the junction held 6 bases outside the gene matches. Per the germline V gene, CDR1 is SGHDT and CDR2 is YYEEEE. This CDR3 is built from 15 residues. CDR3 in amino acids: CASRYIAGGHNEQFF. In DNA form, the CDR3 reads TGTGCCAGCAGATATATAGCGGGGGGGCACAATGAGCAGTTCTTC.

In this sample, this clonotype turned up many times. The V gene is TRBV12-3 or TRBV12-4, the J gene TRBJ1-5, with D possibly being TRBD1 (5 bases). This CDR3 comprises 14 residues. V was pared by 3 bases and J by 4 bases, with 10 bases between. CDR3 sequence: CASSFRGNNQPQHF. The CDR3 DNA reads as TGTGCCAGCAGTTTCCGGGGCAATAATCAGCCCCAGCATTTT.

This clonotype was seen ten or more times. Here the CDR3 DNA reads TGCAGTGCCACGGACAGGGTTGGAAAAGCTTTCTTT. This gives the protein CSATDRVGKAFF. The genes are TRBV20-1 and TRBJ1-1; 8 nucleotides agree with TRBD1. The V gene's germline CDR1 is DFQATT and CDR2 SNEGSKA (reference sequence). The CDR3 consists of 12 residues. Trimming at V came to 6 bases and at J to 9 bases, leaving 9 bases not matched to a gene.

This clonotype appeared many times. The chain uses TRBV5-6 and TRBJ2-7, with TRBD1 as a possible D gene (6 bases). The V gene's germline CDR1 is SGHDT and CDR2 YYEEEE. This CDR3 is 15 amino acids long. Trimming removed 4 bases from V and 3 bases from J, with 17 bases in between. The chain's CDR3 is CASSQIAIRGYEQYF. CDR3 in DNA: TGTGCCAGCAGCCAAATCGCCATCAGGGGCTACGAGCAGTACTTC.

At least ten counts were recorded for this clonotype. The V and J genes are TRBV20-1 and TRBJ2-5; D perhaps matches TRBD2 (5 bases). This CDR3 is built from 15 residues. The ends were cut back, 0 bases at V and 1 base at J, with 12 bases in the middle. The germline V gene encodes CDR1 DFQATT and CDR2 SNEGSKA (reference sequence). The CDR3 here is CSARESSLPQETQYF. CDR3 coding DNA: TGCAGTGCTAGAGAATCTAGCCTCCCCCAAGAGACCCAGTACTTC.

This clonotype has at least ten counts. This chain links TRBV20-1 with TRBJ1-6, with TRBD1 matching 7 bases. This CDR3 contains 13 residues. Trimming cost V 5 bases and J 6 bases; bases outside gene matches: 4. Germline-derived CDR1 and CDR2 are DFQATT and SNEGSKA (reference sequence). The CDR3 DNA reads TGCAGTGCTGGGCGGGACAGTAATTCACCCCTCCACTTT. This encodes CSAGRDSNSPLHF.